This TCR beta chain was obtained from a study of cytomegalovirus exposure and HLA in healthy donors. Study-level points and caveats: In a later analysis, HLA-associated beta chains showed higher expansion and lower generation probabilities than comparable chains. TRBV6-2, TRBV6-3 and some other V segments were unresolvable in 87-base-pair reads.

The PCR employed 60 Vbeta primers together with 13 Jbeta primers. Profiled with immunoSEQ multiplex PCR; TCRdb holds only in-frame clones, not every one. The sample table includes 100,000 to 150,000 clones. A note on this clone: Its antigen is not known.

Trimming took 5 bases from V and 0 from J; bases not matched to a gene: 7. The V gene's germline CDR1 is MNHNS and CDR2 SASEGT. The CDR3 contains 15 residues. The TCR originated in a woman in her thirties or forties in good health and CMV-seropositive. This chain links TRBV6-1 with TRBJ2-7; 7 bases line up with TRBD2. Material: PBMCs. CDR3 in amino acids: CASSPRGGSSYEQYF. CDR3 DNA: TGTGCCAGCAGTCCTCGGGGAGGGTCCTCCTACGAGCAGTACTTC.